Following are 14 T cell receptor beta chains from one sample sequenced in a study of blood T cells in healthy people across ages. The second PCR ran about 6 to 12 cycles with a sample-barcoded 5' primer and J-beta primers. TCRdb processed the 5' RACE reads anew with MiXCR; each CDR3 protein has one entry. The data hold under 750,000 distinct CDR3 sequences, with around 48% observed a single time. Sequencing input: blood. The receptors derive from an elderly man in good health.

This chain joins TRBV20-1 and TRBJ1-2; a possible D gene is TRBD1 (5 bases). Deletions cut 1 base from V and 0 bases from J, with 9 bases between. The CDR3 is made up of 14 amino acids. Germline values: CDR1 DFQATT, CDR2 SNEGSKA (reference sequence). The CDR3 region is CSARGAGTNYGYTF. The CDR3 coding sequence is TGCAGTGCTAGAGGGGCAGGGACTAACTATGGCTACACCTTC.

This sequence joins TRBV29-1 and TRBJ1-5; D call uncertain. CDR3 length equals 13 residues. Germline loops: CDR1 SQVTM, CDR2 ANQGSEA. Trimming left V 4 bases short and J 1 base short, with 8 bases between. The CDR3 region is CSVAGESNQPQHF. In nucleotides, the CDR3 is TGCAGCGTTGCCGGAGAGAGCAATCAGCCCCAGCATTTT.

The rearrangement links TRBV20-1 to TRBJ2-3; D is ambiguous. The germline CDR1 and CDR2 sequences are DFQATT and SNEGSKA (reference sequence). Between the trimmed V and J ends, which lost 5 bases and 1 base, there was a span of 10 bases. The CDR3 totals 13 residues. The CDR3 DNA sequence: TGCAGTGCTGGCCCGCTGGGCACAGATACGCAGTATTTT. Its translation is CSAGPLGTDTQYF.

This clonotype occurred a few times. The CDR3 is CASSKGVSRETYNEQFF. CDR3 DNA sequence: TGTGCCAGCAGCAAAGGAGTGAGCAGGGAAACCTACAATGAGCAGTTCTTC. V gene TRBV21-1 combines with J gene TRBJ2-1; the D call in the table, TRBD1, was not verified against the DNA. TRBV21-1 constitutes a pseudogene. The CDR3 is made up of 17 amino acids.

CDR3 in amino acids: CSARSQWTGELFF. The CDR3 nucleotides are TGCAGTGCCAGGTCCCAATGGACTGGGGAGCTGTTTTTT. The chain combines TRBV20-1 with TRBJ2-2, with a tentative D call TRBD2 (5 bases). Germline lookup yields CDR1 DFQATT and CDR2 SNEGSKA (reference sequence). CDR3 length: 13 amino acids. Trimming removed 6 bases at V and 8 bases at J, with 16 bases between.

The count of this clonotype is one. The chain recombines TRBV6-2 or TRBV6-3 with TRBJ2-5; no clear D. V was cut by 8 bases and J by 11 bases, with 18 bases left in between. From germline, CDR1 is MNHEY and CDR2 SVGEGT. This CDR3 has 12 residues. The CDR3 coding sequence is TGTGCCAGCGGCCTTGGACCGATACAGCAGTACTTC. As protein: CASGLGPIQQYF.

This clonotype was picked up one time. The V and J genes are TRBV7-2 and TRBJ2-5; 11 nucleotides match TRBD2. Looked up from germline, CDR1 is SGHTA and CDR2 is FQGNSA. Germline trimming cut 4 bases from V and 11 bases from J; bases unmatched to any gene: 12. This CDR3 has 15 residues. The CDR3 bases are TGTGCCAGCAGCTCTACTAGCGGGGGTAACTATGAGCAGTACTTC. It is translated as CASSSTSGGNYEQYF.

The chain uses TRBV4-3 and TRBJ2-3; a possible D gene is TRBD2 (6 bases). This CDR3 spans 14 amino acids. Deletions cut 2 bases from V and 14 bases from J, with 20 bases between. CDR1 is LGHNA and CDR2 is YSLEER in the germline V gene. As DNA, the CDR3 is TGCGCCAGCAGCCAATCTCTGGAGGGCTCAAAAAGGTATTTT. It codes for CASSQSLEGSKRYF.

This clonotype was observed a few times. The V and J genes are TRBV5-1 and TRBJ2-7; D remains unclear. The CDR3 runs to 13 residues. The V and J ends lost 0 bases and 7 bases respectively, with 11 bases between them. Germline CDR1 reads SGHRS; CDR2 reads YFSETQ. CDR3 sequence: CASSLEHLREQYF. CDR3 in DNA: TGCGCCAGCAGCTTGGAACACCTTAGGGAGCAGTACTTC.

The table lists this clonotype with a few counts. This chain joins TRBV7-2 and TRBJ2-1; D uncertain. Germline CDR1 and CDR2: SGHTA and FQGNSA. The V end lost 0 bases, the J end lost 5 bases, and 11 bases lay between the germline ends. The length of the CDR3 is 15 residues. CDR3 sequence: CASSLALPGNNEQFF. CDR3 in DNA: TGTGCCAGCAGCTTAGCGCTTCCGGGCAACAATGAGCAGTTCTTC.

This clonotype occurred a few times. This sequence joins TRBV20-1 and TRBJ2-2; possibly TRBD2 for D (5 bases). Trimming removed 7 bases at V and 5 bases at J, with 14 bases between. Germline V gene data show CDR1 as DFQATT and CDR2 as SNEGSKA (reference sequence). This CDR3 is built from 13 residues. CDR3 nucleotides: TGCAGTGTGAGGGAGTCAGGTACCGGGGAGCTGTTTTTT. As protein: CSVRESGTGELFF.

The chain uses TRBV7-3 and TRBJ2-5, with 12 bases lining up with TRBD2. Germline CDR1 SGHTA, CDR2 FQGTGA. This CDR3 region has 15 residues. V trimming: 2 bases; J trimming: 3 bases; junction bases outside the gene matches: 1. CDR3 DNA: TGTGCCAGCAGCTTAGGACTAGCGGGGAAAGAGACCCAGTACTTC. It yields the protein CASSLGLAGKETQYF.

This clonotype was detected only a few times. The V and J genes are TRBV7-2 and TRBJ2-7; 10 bases agree with TRBD2. Germline CDR1 reads SGHTA; CDR2 reads FQGNSA. The CDR3 is made up of 16 amino acids. V shed 5 bases, J shed 4 bases, and the junction held 11 bases outside the gene matches. CDR3 DNA: TGTGCCAGCAGCAGAATGTCGGGACTAGCGCCATACGAGCAGTACTTC. Translated: CASSRMSGLAPYEQYF.

This rearrangement joins TRBV29-1 to TRBJ2-3; the match to TRBD2 covers 7 bases. This CDR3 comprises 14 residues. Germline values: CDR1 SQVTM, CDR2 ANQGSEA. CDR3 protein: CSPRRGVGTDTQYF. The CDR3 DNA is TGCAGTCCCCGCCGGGGGGTCGGCACAGATACGCAGTATTTT.